What follows are 14 T cell receptor beta chains derived from one specimen sequenced in a study of cytomegalovirus exposure and HLA in healthy donors. Data came from immunoSEQ multiplex PCR; TCRdb stores just in-frame clones and leaves some out. The data contain 150,000 or so clones, more than 75% of them singletons. The source material was PBMCs. The receptors were sampled from a man aged 18 to 29 in good health and CMV-seropositive.

The J gene is TRBJ2-5, the V gene TRBV9; TRBD2 might be the D (5 bases). The CDR3 has 13 amino acids. CDR1 SGDLS and CDR2 YYNGEE come from the germline V gene. Trimming removed 4 bases from V and 7 bases from J, with 14 bases in between. CDR3 residues: CASSPEAVGTQYF. CDR3 in DNA: TGTGCCAGCAGCCCGGAGGCGGTCGGGACCCAGTACTTC. The full variable domain, completed using reference TRBV9 and TRBJ2-5, is DSGVTQTPKHLITATGQRVTLRCSPRSGDLSVYWYQQSLDQGLQFLIQYYNGEERAKGNILERFSAQQFPDLHSELNLSSLELGDSALYFCASSPEAVGTQYFGPGTRLLVL.

This clone was detected once. The V call is TRBV14, the J call TRBJ1-2, with 7 nucleotides matching TRBD1. V lost 6 bases and J lost 8; bases outside the gene matches: 9. The CDR3 is made up of 13 amino acids. Germline CDR1 is SGHDN and CDR2 is FVKESK. This chain's CDR3 is CASSRDRARGYTF. The CDR3 DNA reads TGTGCCAGCAGTCGCGACAGGGCTCGAGGCTACACCTTC.

The chain couples TRBV5-1 to TRBJ2-3, with a tentative D call TRBD1 (6 bases). V lost 1 base and J lost 3, with 12 bases in between. The germline V gene has CDR1 SGHRS and CDR2 YFSETQ. The CDR3 loop spans 15 amino acids. CDR3: CASSLQGMSTDTQYF. CDR3 in DNA: TGCGCCAGCAGCTTGCAGGGGATGAGTACAGATACGCAGTATTTT.

The chain uses TRBV6-1 and TRBJ2-1; D gene uncertain. Per the germline V gene, CDR1 is MNHNS and CDR2 is SASEGT. The CDR3 is 15 amino acids. The germline V and J ends were trimmed by 2 bases and 9 bases, with 17 bases remaining between them. The CDR3, as DNA: TGTGCCAGCAGTGAATCTAGGAGAGGCCCGGGTGAGCAGTTCTTC. Translation: CASSESRRGPGEQFF.

The chain is built from TRBV27 and TRBJ2-3; D perhaps matches TRBD1 (5 bases). Looked up from germline, CDR1 is MNHEY and CDR2 is SMNVEV (reference sequence). V lost 5 bases, J lost 7 bases, and 25 bases lay in between. The CDR3 has 17 residues. The DNA of the CDR3 is TGTGCCAGCAGTCCCGCAAGGGGCGCCCGCAGCCAAAATACGCAGTATTTT. This sequence encodes CASSPARGARSQNTQYF.

This chain joins TRBV6-6 and TRBJ2-1, with 13 nucleotides matching TRBD2. The length of the CDR3 is 15 residues. Germline V gene lookup returns CDR1 MNHNY and CDR2 SVGAGI (reference sequence). V trimming: 4 bases; J trimming: 11 bases; junction bases outside the gene matches: 8. CDR3 amino acids: CASSSLAGGPTKQFF. Written as DNA, the CDR3 is TGTGCCAGCAGTTCACTAGCGGGGGGGCCCACGAAGCAGTTCTTC.

The chain has TRBV6-6 and TRBJ1-5, with D possibly TRBD1 on 6 matching bases. The length of the CDR3 is 15 residues. The germline V gene encodes CDR1 MNHNY and CDR2 SVGAGI (reference sequence). Trimming took off 8 bases at V and 1 base at J, with 15 bases between the two ends. This CDR3 reads CASSKRGYSNQPQHF. DNA for the CDR3: TGTGCCAGCTCCAAGAGGGGGTACAGCAATCAGCCCCAGCATTTT.

The J gene is TRBJ2-2, the V gene TRBV9; possibly TRBD2 for D (6 bases). The V and J ends lost 3 bases and 0 bases respectively, with 18 bases between them. Germline loops: CDR1 SGDLS, CDR2 YYNGEE. CDR3 size: 18 residues. The CDR3 DNA reads as TGTGCCAGCAGCGCCTCCCGGCTAGCGCCCGCGAACACCGGGGAGCTGTTTTTT. It specifies CASSASRLAPANTGELFF. Together with reference TRBV9 and TRBJ2-2, the CDR3 gives the full variable domain: DSGVTQTPKHLITATGQRVTLRCSPRSGDLSVYWYQQSLDQGLQFLIQYYNGEERAKGNILERFSAQQFPDLHSELNLSSLELGDSALYFCASSASRLAPANTGELFFGEGSRLTVL.

The J gene is TRBJ2-5, the V gene TRBV9, with 9 bases lining up with TRBD2. Germline CDR1 reads SGDLS; CDR2 reads YYNGEE. After removal of 4 bases from V and 4 bases from J, the junction contained 11 bases not matched to a gene. The CDR3 length is 16 residues. CDR3 sequence: CASSLGGGGAGETQYF. The CDR3 bases are TGTGCCAGCAGCCTCGGAGGCGGGGGGGCCGGAGAGACCCAGTACTTC.

The chain employs TRBV30 and TRBJ1-6; D may be TRBD1 (5 bases). V was cut by 3 bases and J by 14 bases, with 26 bases left in between. CDR3 length: 16 residues. Germline V gene lookup returns CDR1 GTSNPN and CDR2 SVGIG (reference sequence). The CDR3 bases are TGTGCCTGGAGGCACCCGGGGGACCCCCCCCCAAGAGCCCTCCACTTT. As protein: CAWRHPGDPPPRALHF.

V and J are TRBV7-9 and TRBJ2-1; weak D call: TRBD2 (5 bases). Trimming pared 1 base from V and 1 base from J, leaving 8 bases between. In germline, CDR1 is SEHNR, CDR2 FQNEAQ (reference sequence). This CDR3 has 15 residues. CDR3 in amino acids: CASSLGGNSYNEQFF. The CDR3 DNA reads TGTGCCAGCAGCTTAGGAGGGAATTCCTACAATGAGCAGTTCTTC.

This rearrangement joins TRBV7-3 to TRBJ2-1; 9 nucleotides agree with TRBD1. V dropped 0 bases and J dropped 9; count of bases not matched to a gene: 12. From germline, CDR1 is SGHTA and CDR2 FQGTGA. The CDR3 extends over 17 amino acids. The CDR3 loop is CASSLTGGQGFTSEQFF. For the CDR3, the DNA is TGTGCCAGCAGCTTAACGGGGGGACAGGGTTTTACAAGTGAGCAGTTCTTC.

The chain links TRBV5-1 to TRBJ2-3, with TRBD2 matching over 15 bases. The CDR3 spans 15 residues. Germline CDR1 SGHRS, CDR2 YFSETQ. V shed 5 bases and J 8 bases; nucleotides not matched to a gene: 6. This chain's CDR3 is CASRGLAGGLVTQYF. As DNA, the CDR3 is TGCGCCAGCAGAGGACTAGCGGGAGGGCTCGTTACGCAGTATTTT.

Concerning this clone itself: Different DNA sequences within this sample yield the same CDR3. V is TRBV7-9 and J is TRBJ2-7, with D unresolved. Germline V gives CDR1 SEHNR, CDR2 FQNEAQ (reference sequence). This CDR3 has 11 residues. V was clipped by 5 bases and J by 2 bases, with 4 bases between them. CDR3 region: CASSVTYEQYF. The DNA for the CDR3 is TGTGCCAGCAGCGTTACCTACGAGCAGTACTTC.